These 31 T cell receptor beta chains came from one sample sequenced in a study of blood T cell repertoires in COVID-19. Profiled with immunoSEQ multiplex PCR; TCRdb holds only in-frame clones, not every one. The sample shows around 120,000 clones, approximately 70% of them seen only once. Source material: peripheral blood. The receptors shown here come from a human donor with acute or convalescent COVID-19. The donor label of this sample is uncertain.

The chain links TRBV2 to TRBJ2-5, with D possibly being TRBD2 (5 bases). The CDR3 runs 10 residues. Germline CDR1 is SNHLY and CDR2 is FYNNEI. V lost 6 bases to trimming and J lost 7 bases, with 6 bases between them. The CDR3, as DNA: TGTGCCAGCAGCGGGATGACCCAGTACTTC. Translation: CASSGMTQYF.

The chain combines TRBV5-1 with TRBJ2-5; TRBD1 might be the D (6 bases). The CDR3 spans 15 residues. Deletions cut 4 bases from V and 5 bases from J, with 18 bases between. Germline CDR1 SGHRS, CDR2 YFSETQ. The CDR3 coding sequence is TGCGCCAGCAGCACCACAACAGGGATTGTCGAGACCCAGTACTTC. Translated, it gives CASSTTTGIVETQYF.

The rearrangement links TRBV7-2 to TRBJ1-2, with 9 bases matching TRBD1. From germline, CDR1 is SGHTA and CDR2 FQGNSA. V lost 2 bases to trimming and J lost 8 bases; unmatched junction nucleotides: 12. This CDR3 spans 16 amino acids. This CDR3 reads CASSLRNPGQGHGYTF. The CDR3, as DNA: TGTGCCAGCAGCTTAAGGAACCCGGGACAGGGACACGGCTACACCTTC.

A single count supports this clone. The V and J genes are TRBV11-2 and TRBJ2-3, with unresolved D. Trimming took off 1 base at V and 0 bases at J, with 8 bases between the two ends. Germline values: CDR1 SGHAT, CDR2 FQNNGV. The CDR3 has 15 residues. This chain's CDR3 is CASSLGQTSTDTQYF. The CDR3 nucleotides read TGTGCCAGCAGCTTAGGCCAGACTAGCACAGATACGCAGTATTTT.

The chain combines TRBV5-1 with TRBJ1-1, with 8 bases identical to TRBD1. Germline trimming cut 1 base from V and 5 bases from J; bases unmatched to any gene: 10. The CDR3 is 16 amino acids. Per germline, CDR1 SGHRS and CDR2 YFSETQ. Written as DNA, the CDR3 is TGCGCCAGCAGCTTGATGAACACAGGGGGTAGTACTGAAGCTTTCTTT. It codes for CASSLMNTGGSTEAFF.

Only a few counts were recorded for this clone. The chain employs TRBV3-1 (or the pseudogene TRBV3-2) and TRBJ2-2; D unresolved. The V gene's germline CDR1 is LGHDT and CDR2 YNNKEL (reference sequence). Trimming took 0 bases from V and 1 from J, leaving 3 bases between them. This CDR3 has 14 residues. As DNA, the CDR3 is TGTGCCAGCAGCCAAGACAGGAACACCGGGGAGCTGTTTTTT. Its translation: CASSQDRNTGELFF.

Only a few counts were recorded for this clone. CDR3 in amino acids: CASSSSGSGRDTIYF. The CDR3 region has the DNA TGTGCCAGCAGTTCGTCAGGATCCGGGAGAGACACCATATATTTT. The chain recombines TRBV28 with TRBJ1-3; D gene ambiguous. CDR3 size: 15 residues. The V end was cut by 4 bases, the J end by 8 bases, with 18 bases between. CDR1 and CDR2 from the germline V gene are MDHEN and SYDVKM.

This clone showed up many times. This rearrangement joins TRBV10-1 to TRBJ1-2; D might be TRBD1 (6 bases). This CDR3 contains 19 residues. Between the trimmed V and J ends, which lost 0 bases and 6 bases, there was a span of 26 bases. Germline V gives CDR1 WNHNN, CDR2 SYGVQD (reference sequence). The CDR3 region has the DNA TGCGCCAGCAGTGAGTCGAGATGGGGTCGCCGCCAGCGACAGGATGGCTACACCTTC. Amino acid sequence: CASSESRWGRRQRQDGYTF.

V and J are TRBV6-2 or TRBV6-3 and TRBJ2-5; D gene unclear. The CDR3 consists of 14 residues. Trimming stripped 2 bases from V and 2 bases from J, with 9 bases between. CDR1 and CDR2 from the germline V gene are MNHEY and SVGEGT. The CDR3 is CASSYPAAQETQYF. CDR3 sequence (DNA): TGTGCCAGCAGTTACCCGGCGGCACAAGAGACCCAGTACTTC.

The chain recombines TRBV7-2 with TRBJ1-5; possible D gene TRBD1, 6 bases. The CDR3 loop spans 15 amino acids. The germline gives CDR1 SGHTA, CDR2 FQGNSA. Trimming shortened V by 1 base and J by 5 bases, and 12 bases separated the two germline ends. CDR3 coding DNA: TGTGCCAGCAGCTTAGTAACAGGGAGATATCAGCCCCAGCATTTT. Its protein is CASSLVTGRYQPQHF.

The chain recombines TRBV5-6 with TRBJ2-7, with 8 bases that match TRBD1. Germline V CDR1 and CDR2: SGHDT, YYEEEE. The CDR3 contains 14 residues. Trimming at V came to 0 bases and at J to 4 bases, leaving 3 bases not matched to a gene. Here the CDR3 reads CASSLVDRGYEQYF. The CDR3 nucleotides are TGTGCCAGCAGCTTGGTCGACAGGGGATACGAGCAGTACTTC.

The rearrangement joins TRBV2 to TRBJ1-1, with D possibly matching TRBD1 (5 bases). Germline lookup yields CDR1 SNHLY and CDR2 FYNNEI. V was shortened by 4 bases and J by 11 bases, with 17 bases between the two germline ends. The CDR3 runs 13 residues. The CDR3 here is CASSVAGPAAAFF. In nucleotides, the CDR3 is TGTGCCAGCAGTGTTGCGGGACCCGCTGCGGCTTTCTTT.

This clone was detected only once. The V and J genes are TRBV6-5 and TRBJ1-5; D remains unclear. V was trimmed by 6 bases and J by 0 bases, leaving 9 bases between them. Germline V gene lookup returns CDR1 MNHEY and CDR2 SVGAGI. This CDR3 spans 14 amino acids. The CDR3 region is CASSSVYSNQPQHF. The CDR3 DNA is TGTGCCAGCAGCTCGGTTTATAGCAATCAGCCCCAGCATTTT.

The CDR3 spells CASKRGPQETQYF. The CDR3 DNA reads as TGCGCCAGCAAAAGGGGGCCTCAAGAGACCCAGTACTTC. The V gene is TRBV5-1, the J gene TRBJ2-5; the match to TRBD1 covers 7 bases. In germline, CDR1 is SGHRS, CDR2 YFSETQ. Trimming removed 6 bases from V and 2 bases from J; junction bases left unmatched: 4. This CDR3 has 13 amino acids.

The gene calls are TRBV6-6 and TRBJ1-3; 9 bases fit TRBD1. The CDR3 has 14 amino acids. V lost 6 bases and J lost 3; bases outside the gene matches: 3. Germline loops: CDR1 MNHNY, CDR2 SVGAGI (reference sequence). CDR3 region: CASRGQGGGNTIYF. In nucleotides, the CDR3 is TGTGCCAGCAGGGGACAGGGTGGTGGAAACACCATATATTTT.

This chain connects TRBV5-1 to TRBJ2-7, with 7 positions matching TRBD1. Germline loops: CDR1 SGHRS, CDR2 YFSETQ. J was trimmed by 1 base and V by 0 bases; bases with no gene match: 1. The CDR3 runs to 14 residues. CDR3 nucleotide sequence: TGCGCCAGCAGCTTGGGACAGGGTTCCTACGAGCAGTACTTC. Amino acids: CASSLGQGSYEQYF. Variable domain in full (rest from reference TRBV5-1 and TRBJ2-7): KAGVTQTPRYLIKTRGQQVTLSCSPISGHRSVSWYQQTPGQGLQFLFEYFSETQRNKGNFPGRFSGRQFSNSRSEMNVSTLELGDSALYLCASSLGQGSYEQYFGPGTRLTVT.

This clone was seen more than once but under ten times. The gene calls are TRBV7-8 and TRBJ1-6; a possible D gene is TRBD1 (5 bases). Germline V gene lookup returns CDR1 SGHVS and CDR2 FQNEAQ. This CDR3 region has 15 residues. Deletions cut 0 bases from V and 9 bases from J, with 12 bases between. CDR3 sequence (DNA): TGTGCCAGCAGCTTAGCGCAGGGATTGCTTTCACCCCTCCACTTT. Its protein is CASSLAQGLLSPLHF.

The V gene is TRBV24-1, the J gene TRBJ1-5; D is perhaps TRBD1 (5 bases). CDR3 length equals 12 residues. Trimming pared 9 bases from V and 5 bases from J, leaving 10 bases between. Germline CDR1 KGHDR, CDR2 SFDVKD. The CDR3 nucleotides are TGTGCCACCGGAGAGACAGATCAGCCCCAGCATTTT. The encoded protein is CATGETDQPQHF.

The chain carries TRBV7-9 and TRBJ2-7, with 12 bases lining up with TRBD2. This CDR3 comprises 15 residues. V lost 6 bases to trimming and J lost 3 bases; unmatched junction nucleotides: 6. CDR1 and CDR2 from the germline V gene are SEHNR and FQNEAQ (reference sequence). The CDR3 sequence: CASSPLAGGLYEQYV. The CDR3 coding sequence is TGTGCCAGCAGTCCCCTAGCGGGGGGGCTCTACGAGCAGTACGTC.

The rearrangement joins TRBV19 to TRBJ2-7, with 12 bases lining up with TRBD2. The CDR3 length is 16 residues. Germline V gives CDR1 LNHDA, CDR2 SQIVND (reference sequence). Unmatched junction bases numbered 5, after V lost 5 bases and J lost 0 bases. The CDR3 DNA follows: TGTGCCAGTAGTTCCCGGACTAGCGGGATCTCCTACGAGCAGTACTTC. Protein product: CASSSRTSGISYEQYF.

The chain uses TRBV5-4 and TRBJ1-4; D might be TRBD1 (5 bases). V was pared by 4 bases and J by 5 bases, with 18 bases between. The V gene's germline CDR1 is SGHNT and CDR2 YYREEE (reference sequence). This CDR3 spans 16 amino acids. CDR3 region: CASSVTGPRENEKLFF. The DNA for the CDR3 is TGTGCCAGCAGCGTAACAGGTCCCCGAGAGAATGAAAAACTGTTTTTT.

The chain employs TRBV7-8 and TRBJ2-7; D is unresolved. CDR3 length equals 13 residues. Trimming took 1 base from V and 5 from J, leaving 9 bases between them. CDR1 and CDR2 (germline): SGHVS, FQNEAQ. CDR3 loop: CASSLGLLDEQYF. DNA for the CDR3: TGTGCCAGCAGCTTAGGCCTACTCGACGAGCAGTACTTC.

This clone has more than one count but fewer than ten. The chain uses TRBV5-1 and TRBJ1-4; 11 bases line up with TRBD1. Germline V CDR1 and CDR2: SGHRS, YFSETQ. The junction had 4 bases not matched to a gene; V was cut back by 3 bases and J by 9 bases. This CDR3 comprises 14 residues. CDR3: CASSSDRGRKKLFF. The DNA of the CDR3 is TGCGCCAGCAGCTCGGACAGGGGGCGCAAAAAACTGTTTTTT. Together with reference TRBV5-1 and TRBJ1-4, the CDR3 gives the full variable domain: KAGVTQTPRYLIKTRGQQVTLSCSPISGHRSVSWYQQTPGQGLQFLFEYFSETQRNKGNFPGRFSGRQFSNSRSEMNVSTLELGDSALYLCASSSDRGRKKLFFGSGTQLSVL.

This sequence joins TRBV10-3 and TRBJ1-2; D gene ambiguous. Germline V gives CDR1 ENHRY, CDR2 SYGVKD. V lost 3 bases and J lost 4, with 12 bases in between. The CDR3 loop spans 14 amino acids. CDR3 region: CAISDPTSFYGYTF. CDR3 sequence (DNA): TGTGCCATCAGTGACCCGACATCCTTCTATGGCTACACCTTC.

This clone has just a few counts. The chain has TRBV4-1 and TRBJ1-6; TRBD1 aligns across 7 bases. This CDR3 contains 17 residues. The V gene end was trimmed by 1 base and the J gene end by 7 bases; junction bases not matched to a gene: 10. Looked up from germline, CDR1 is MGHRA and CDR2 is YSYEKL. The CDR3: CASSQANMGTANSPLHF. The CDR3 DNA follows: TGCGCCAGCAGCCAAGCCAATATGGGGACAGCAAATTCACCCCTCCACTTT.

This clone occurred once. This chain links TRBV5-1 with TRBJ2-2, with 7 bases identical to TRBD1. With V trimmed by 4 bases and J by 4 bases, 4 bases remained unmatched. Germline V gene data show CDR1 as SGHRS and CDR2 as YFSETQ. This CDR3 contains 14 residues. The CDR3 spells CASSRQGSTGELFF. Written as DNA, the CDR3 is TGCGCCAGCAGCCGACAGGGTAGCACCGGGGAGCTGTTTTTT.

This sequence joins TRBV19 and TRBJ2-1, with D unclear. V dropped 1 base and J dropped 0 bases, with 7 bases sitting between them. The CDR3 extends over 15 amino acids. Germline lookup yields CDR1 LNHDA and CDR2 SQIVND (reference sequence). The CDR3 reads CASSIASSSYNEQFF. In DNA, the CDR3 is TGTGCCAGTAGTATAGCGTCGAGCTCCTACAATGAGCAGTTCTTC.

The CDR3 nucleotides are TGTGCCACCAGGTCGGGACTTAACACAGATACGCAGTATTTT. It specifies CATRSGLNTDTQYF. This sequence joins TRBV24-1 and TRBJ2-3; maybe TRBD2 (6 bases). Germline loops: CDR1 KGHDR, CDR2 SFDVKD. The germline V and J ends were trimmed by 7 bases and 2 bases, with 12 bases remaining between them. The CDR3 is 14 residues long.

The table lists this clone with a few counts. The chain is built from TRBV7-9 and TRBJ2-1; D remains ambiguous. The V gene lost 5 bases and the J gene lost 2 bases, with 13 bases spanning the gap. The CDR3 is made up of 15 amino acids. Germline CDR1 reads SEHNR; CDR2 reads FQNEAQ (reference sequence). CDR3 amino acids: CASSRPPSAYNEQFF. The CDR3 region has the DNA TGTGCCAGCAGCCGACCCCCCAGCGCCTACAATGAGCAGTTCTTC.

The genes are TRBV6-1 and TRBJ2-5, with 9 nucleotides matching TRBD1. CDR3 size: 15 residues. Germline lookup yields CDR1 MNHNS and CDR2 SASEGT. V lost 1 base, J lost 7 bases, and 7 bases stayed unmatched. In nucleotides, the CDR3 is TGTGCCAGCAGTGAAGGACCCGGGACAGGGAGGACCCAGTACTTC. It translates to CASSEGPGTGRTQYF.

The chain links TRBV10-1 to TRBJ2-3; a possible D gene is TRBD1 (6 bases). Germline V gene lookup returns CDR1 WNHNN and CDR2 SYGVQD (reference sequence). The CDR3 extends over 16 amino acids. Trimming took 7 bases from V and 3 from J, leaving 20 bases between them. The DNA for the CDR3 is TGCGCCAGCATAGCAAACCGGGACACGGGGACAGATACGCAGTATTTT. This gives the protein CASIANRDTGTDTQYF.